Listed below are T cell receptor beta chains from one sample, sequenced in a study of T cell responses to AZD1222 COVID-19 vaccine. Only in-frame clones appear in the TCRdb table, and some are missing; sequencing was by immunoSEQ multiplex PCR. The sample records 96,000 or so clones, about nine tenths being singletons. Sequences were derived from peripheral blood, sampled on day 0 of AZD1222 vaccination. These receptors were obtained from an adult in good health. The CDR3 runs from the conserved cysteine through the conserved F or W. The D gene is left open where the match is weak. A clone size is listed for some rows: how often the clone was seen (once, few, many), or a class if it is expanded.

TRBV2	-	TRBJ1-5	TRBD1	TGTGCCAGCAGTTCAGGGGGGGAGAGCAATCAGCCCCAGCATTTT	CASSSGGESNQPQHF
TRBV21-1	-	TRBJ1-2	-	TGTGCCAGCAGCAAAGTGACAGGCCAAGATGGCTACACCTTC	CASSKVTGQDGYTF
TRBV7-2	-	TRBJ1-5	-	TGTGCCAGCAGCTTTCAAAGGAACGATCAGCCCCAGCATTTT	CASSFQRNDQPQHF
TRBV19	-	TRBJ2-3	TRBD1	TGTGCCAGTACCAGTACACGGTTGGGGACAGGGGAGACAGATACGCAGTATTTT	CASTSTRLGTGETDTQYF
TRBV19	-	TRBJ2-1	-	TGTGCCAGTAGTATTGGGATAGAGCAGTTCTTC	CASSIGIEQFF
TRBV5-1	once	TRBJ1-3	-	TGCGCCAGCAGCTTGGAGATCGGGACCCGGGGAAACACCATATATTTT	CASSLEIGTRGNTIYF
TRBV19	-	TRBJ2-3	TRBD2	TGTGCCAGTAGCCGACGGCTTAGCGGGAGTGGGGGAGGTGGAGATACGCAGTATTTT	CASSRRLSGSGGGGDTQYF
TRBV11-2	-	TRBJ2-7	TRBD2	TGTGCCAGCAGCCCCCGACTAGCGCGATCCTACGAGCAGTACTTC	CASSPRLARSYEQYF
TRBV4-3	-	TRBJ2-3	TRBD2	TGCGCCAGCAGCCAAACTAGCGGGACGAGCACAGATACGCAGTATTTT	CASSQTSGTSTDTQYF
TRBV7-3	-	TRBJ1-2	-	TGTGCCAGCAGCCTCGACGGGAACTATGGCTACACCTTC	CASSLDGNYGYTF
TRBV5-1	-	TRBJ2-7	-	TGCGCCAGCAGCTTGGATCCCAGCTCCTACGAGCAGTACTTC	CASSLDPSSYEQYF
TRBV5-8	few	TRBJ1-5	-	TGTGCCAGCATCCCCTACGGGGGGGGAAATCAGCCCCAGCATTTT	CASIPYGGGNQPQHF
TRBV5-1	-	TRBJ1-1	-	TGCGCCAGCAGCTTGATCCAGGCGTCGAACACTGAAGCTTTCTTT	CASSLIQASNTEAFF
TRBV28	once	TRBJ1-5	-	TGTGCCAGCATTCCAGGGACTTATAGCAATCAGCCCCAGCATTTT	CASIPGTYSNQPQHF
TRBV27	once	TRBJ2-3	-	TGTGCCAGCAGTTTAAGGGCAGGCACAGATACGCAGTATTTT	CASSLRAGTDTQYF
TRBV25-1	-	TRBJ2-1	TRBD2	TGTGCCAGCAGCCGACTAGCGGGAGGTAGGAATGAGCAGTTCTTC	CASSRLAGGRNEQFF
TRBV9	-	TRBJ2-7	-	TGTGCCAGCAGCCTCAGGGACCACGAGCAGTACTTC	CASSLRDHEQYF
TRBV7-9	-	TRBJ1-1	-	TGTGCCAGCAGCTTAAGGGCAATGAACACTGAAGCTTTCTTT	CASSLRAMNTEAFF
TRBV7-3	-	TRBJ2-1	TRBD2	TGTGCCAGCAGCTTCTCAGCGGGAGGGTCCTACAATGAGCAGTTCTTC	CASSFSAGGSYNEQFF
TRBV9	-	TRBJ2-7	-	TGTGCCAGCAGCCGACCGCCCTACGAGCAGTACTTC	CASSRPPYEQYF
TRBV12-1	few	TRBJ2-3	-	TGTGCCAGCAGCTTATTGGGACCAGAGTACCCAGATACGCAGTATTTT	CASSLLGPEYPDTQYF
TRBV19	-	TRBJ2-1	-	TGTGCCACCGACGGGAGTCAGAGCTCCTACAATGAGCAGTTCTTC	CATDGSQSSYNEQFF
TRBV9	-	TRBJ2-3	-	TGTGCCAGCAGCGTAGCTCCAGGAGGCGGCACTAGCACAGATACGCAGTATTTT	CASSVAPGGGTSTDTQYF
TRBV5-5	-	TRBJ2-7	-	TGTGCCAGCAGCTTGGTTGGCGGGGCCTACGAGCAGTACTTC	CASSLVGGAYEQYF
TRBV5-1	-	TRBJ2-7	TRBD1	TGCGCCAGCAGGGAACGGGACAGGGGTTCCTACGAGCAGTACTTC	CASRERDRGSYEQYF
TRBV7-8	few	TRBJ2-3	TRBD2	TGTGCCAGCAGCCCCAGGACTAGCTCGGGGGGGTATTTT	CASSPRTSSGGYF
TRBV30	-	TRBJ1-4	-	TGTGCCTGGAGTGGTGCAGGGGCTGAAAAACTGTTTTTT	CAWSGAGAEKLFF
TRBV14	-	TRBJ2-3	-	TGTGCCAGCAGCCAAGACCGGTTTCAGGTCCTACCTTCCACAGATACGCAGTATTTT	CASSQDRFQVLPSTDTQYF
TRBV12-5	-	TRBJ2-2	-	TGTGCTAGTGGTTTGGTCCCTACCACTGAAGGGGAGCTGTTTTTT	CASGLVPTTEGELFF
TRBV5-1	-	TRBJ2-3	-	TGCGCCAGCAGCTTCAGGTCTAGCACAGATACGCAGTATTTT	CASSFRSSTDTQYF
TRBV30	-	TRBJ2-3	TRBD2	TGTGCCTGGAGCAAGACTAGCGGGAGACCTAGCACAGATACGCAGTATTTT	CAWSKTSGRPSTDTQYF
TRBV2	-	TRBJ1-2	TRBD1	TGTGCCAGCAGCGAGTTGTGGACAGGGGCGTCTGGCTACACCTTC	CASSELWTGASGYTF
TRBV5-4	-	TRBJ2-5	TRBD1	TGTGCCAGCAGCCCCGACAGGGGGCGGGAGACCCAGTACTTC	CASSPDRGRETQYF
TRBV18	-	TRBJ2-7	-	TGTGCCAGCTCACCACGTCCGTCAGGGGGGGTGTACGAGCAGTACTTC	CASSPRPSGGVYEQYF
TRBV5-1	-	TRBJ1-5	TRBD1	TGCGCCAGCAGCTGGGGGACAGGGAGCCTTCAGCCCCAGCATTTT	CASSWGTGSLQPQHF
TRBV7-8	-	TRBJ2-7	-	TGTGCCAGCAGCTTAGGGAGGACAGTAATCTACGAGCAGTACTTC	CASSLGRTVIYEQYF
TRBV7-2	-	TRBJ2-7	TRBD2	TGTGCCAGCAGCCCCTCTCTAGCGGGAGGACCAATCTACGAGCAGTACTTC	CASSPSLAGGPIYEQYF
TRBV10-2	-	TRBJ1-4	TRBD1	TGCGCCAGCAGTGAGTCCGGGACAGGCCTTCTGTTTTTT	CASSESGTGLLFF
TRBV6-5	-	TRBJ2-5	-	TGTGCCAGCAGTCATCCTACCCTCCAAGAGACCCAGTACTTC	CASSHPTLQETQYF
TRBV2	-	TRBJ2-2	TRBD1	TGTGCCAGCAGGGCTGACAGGGGGATACGGACCGGGGAGCTGTTTTTT	CASRADRGIRTGELFF
TRBV12-2	-	TRBJ2-3	-	TGTGCAAGTCGCTCCCCTCGGACAGACACAGATACGCAGTATTTT	CASRSPRTDTDTQYF
TRBV7-8	-	TRBJ2-6	-	TGTGCCAGCAGCCCCAGGGAGTCTGGGGCCAACGTCCTGACTTTC	CASSPRESGANVLTF
TRBV9	-	TRBJ1-4	-	TGTGCCAGCAGGAGGAACGAGGGTAATGAAAAACTGTTTTTT	CASRRNEGNEKLFF
TRBV5-4	-	TRBJ2-1	TRBD1	TGTGCCAGCAGCGCCCAGAGGGGGCAATACAATGAGCAGTTCTTC	CASSAQRGQYNEQFF
TRBV19	-	TRBJ1-2	-	TGTGCCAGTAGTAACAGGGCGGCGAGCTATGGCTACACCTTC	CASSNRAASYGYTF
TRBV11-2	-	TRBJ2-7	-	TGTGCCAGCAGCTTAGATAGGGGCACGACCCACTCCTACGAGCAGTACTTC	CASSLDRGTTHSYEQYF
TRBV6-2/TRBV6-3	once	TRBJ2-2	-	TGTGCCAGCAGACCTGGACACCTAACGAACACCGGGGAGCTGTTTTTT	CASRPGHLTNTGELFF